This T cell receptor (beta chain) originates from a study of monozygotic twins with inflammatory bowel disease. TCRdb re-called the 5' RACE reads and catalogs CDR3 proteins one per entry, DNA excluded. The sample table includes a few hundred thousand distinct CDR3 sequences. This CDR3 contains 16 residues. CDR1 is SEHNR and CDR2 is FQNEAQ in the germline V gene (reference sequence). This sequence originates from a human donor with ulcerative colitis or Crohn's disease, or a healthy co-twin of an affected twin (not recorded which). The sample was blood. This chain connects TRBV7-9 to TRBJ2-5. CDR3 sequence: CASSSHPFQDQETQYF.